What follows is one T cell receptor beta chain and its context. Its antigen is as yet unknown. This sample is drawn from a study of T cells in localized non-small cell lung cancer. The table came from immunoSEQ multiplex PCR; TCRdb's copy has only in-frame clones and leaves some out. Altogether some 50,000 clones are present, over 70% being singletons, with the ten largest covering about 17%. General study points: Uninvolved neighboring lung showed the greatest T cell clonality, exceeding tumor. Of the top 100 tumor clones, median roughly 60 were in adjacent lung, approximately 30 among its top 100.

The V gene lost 6 bases and the J gene lost 4 bases, with 9 bases spanning the gap. Germline V gene data show CDR1 as SNHLY and CDR2 as FYNNEI. This CDR3 contains 12 residues. The sample here was peripheral blood mononuclear cells, taken before any cancer treatment. The TCR comes from a man aged 40 to 69 with stage III lung adenocarcinoma. The chain employs TRBV2 and TRBJ1-2; D may be TRBD1 (5 bases). This chain's CDR3 is CASRPDSYGYTF. DNA for the CDR3: TGTGCCAGCAGACCCGACAGCTATGGCTACACCTTC.